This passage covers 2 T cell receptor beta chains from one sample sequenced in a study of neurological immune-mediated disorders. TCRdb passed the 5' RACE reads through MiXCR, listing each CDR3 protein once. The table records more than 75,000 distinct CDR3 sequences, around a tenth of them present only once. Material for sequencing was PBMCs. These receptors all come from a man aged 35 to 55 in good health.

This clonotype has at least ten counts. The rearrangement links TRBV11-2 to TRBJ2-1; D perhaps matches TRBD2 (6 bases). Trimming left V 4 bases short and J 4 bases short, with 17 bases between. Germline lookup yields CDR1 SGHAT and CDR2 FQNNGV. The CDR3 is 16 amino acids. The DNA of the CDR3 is TGTGCCAGCAGCTCCAGCGGCGGGAAGAAATACAATGAGCAGTTCTTC. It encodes CASSSSGGKKYNEQFF.

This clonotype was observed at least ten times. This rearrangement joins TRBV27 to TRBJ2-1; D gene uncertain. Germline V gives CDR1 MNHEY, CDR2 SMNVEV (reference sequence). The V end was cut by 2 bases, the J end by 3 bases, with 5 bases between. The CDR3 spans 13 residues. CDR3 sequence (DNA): TGTGCCAGCAGTTTAGCTGGCTACAATGAGCAGTTCTTC. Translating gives CASSLAGYNEQFF.